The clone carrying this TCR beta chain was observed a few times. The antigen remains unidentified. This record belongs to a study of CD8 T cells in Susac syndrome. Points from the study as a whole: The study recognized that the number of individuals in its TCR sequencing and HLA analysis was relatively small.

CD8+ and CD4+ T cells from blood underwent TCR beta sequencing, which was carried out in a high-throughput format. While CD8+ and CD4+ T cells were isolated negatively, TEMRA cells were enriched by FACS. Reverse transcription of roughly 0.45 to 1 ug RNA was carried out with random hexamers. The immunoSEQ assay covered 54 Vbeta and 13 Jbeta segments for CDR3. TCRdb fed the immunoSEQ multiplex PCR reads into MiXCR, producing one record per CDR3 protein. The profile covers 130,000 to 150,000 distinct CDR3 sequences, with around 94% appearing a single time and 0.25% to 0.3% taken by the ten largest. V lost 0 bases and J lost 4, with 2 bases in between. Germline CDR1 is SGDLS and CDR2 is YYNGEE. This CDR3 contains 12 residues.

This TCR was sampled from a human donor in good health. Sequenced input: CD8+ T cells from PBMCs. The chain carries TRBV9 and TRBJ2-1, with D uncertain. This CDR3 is CASSVGYNEQFF. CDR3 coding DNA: TGTGCCAGCAGCGTAGGTTACAATGAGCAGTTCTTC.